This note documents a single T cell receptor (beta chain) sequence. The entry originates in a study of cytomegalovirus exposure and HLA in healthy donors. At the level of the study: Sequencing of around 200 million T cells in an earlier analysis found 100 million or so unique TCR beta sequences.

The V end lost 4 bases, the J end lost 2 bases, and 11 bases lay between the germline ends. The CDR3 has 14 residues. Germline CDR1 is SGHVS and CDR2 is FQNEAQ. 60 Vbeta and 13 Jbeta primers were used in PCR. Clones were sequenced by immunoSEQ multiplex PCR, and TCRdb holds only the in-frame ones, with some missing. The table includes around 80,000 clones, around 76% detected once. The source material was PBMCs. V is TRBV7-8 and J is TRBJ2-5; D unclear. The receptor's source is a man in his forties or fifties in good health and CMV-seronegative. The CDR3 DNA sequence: TGTGCCAGCAGCTCAACTTCGGGTCAAGAGACCCAGTACTTC. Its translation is CASSSTSGQETQYF.